This T cell receptor beta chain was observed in a study of T cells in Graves' hyperthyroidism and ophthalmopathy. Across the whole study: Blood was drawn when the patient was first diagnosed and still untreated. Study-wide results and limits: In validation, the model predicted ophthalmopathy. These predictions came a median roughly 6 months before onset.

Turning to this clonotype: Its antigen is currently unknown. This may arise from a read error, as a much more abundant clone is one base away.

Disease duration under 2 months; hyperthyroidism patients were aged 18 to 65. Pregnant or lactating patients were excluded, as were those with uncontrolled infection or other autoimmune disease. Looked up from germline, CDR1 is MDHEN and CDR2 is SYDVKM. CDR3 length: 12 amino acids. The investigators amplified TCR beta CDR3 regions from RNA transcripts. First-round RT-PCR with HTBI primers amplified the TCR CDR3 region. TCRdb processed the multiplex PCR reads anew with MiXCR; each CDR3 protein has one entry. The profile covers approximately 600,000 distinct CDR3 sequences, with around 14% appearing a single time and 5% to 7% taken by the ten largest.

The TCR sequence derives from a woman in her twenties or thirties with Graves' hyperthyroidism that later progressed to Graves' ophthalmopathy. The sequenced material came from blood. This chain joins TRBV28 and TRBJ2-1; TRBD2 might be the D (5 bases). CDR3 protein: CARSFPRDEQFF. The CDR3 DNA is TGTGCCAGAAGTTTTCCGAGGGATGAGCAGTTCTTC.